The source of this TCR beta chain is a study of T cells in Graves' hyperthyroidism and ophthalmopathy. PBMCs stemmed from approximately 9.1 ml fresh peripheral blood. The source material, RNA transcripts, was used to amplify TCR beta CDR3 regions. First-round RT-PCR with HTBI primers amplified the TCR CDR3 region. TCRdb fed the multiplex PCR reads into MiXCR, producing one record per CDR3 protein. The sample has 500,000 to 600,000 distinct CDR3 sequences, roughly a sixth seen once. This clonotype was observed many times. The CDR3 consists of 16 residues. Germline CDR1 SQVTM, CDR2 ANQGSEA. The germline V and J ends were trimmed by 4 bases and 6 bases, with 24 bases remaining between them.

The sequence came from a woman younger than 35 with Graves' hyperthyroidism. The V and J genes are TRBV29-1 and TRBJ1-1; tentatively, D is TRBD1 (6 bases). Sequencing used blood. CDR3 protein: CSVVARPTGKGAEAFF. CDR3 bases: TGCAGCGTTGTTGCGCGCCCAACAGGGAAGGGGGCTGAAGCTTTCTTT.